This T cell receptor beta chain came from a study of CXCR3-negative and CXCR3-positive naive CD8 T cells. The authors made the TRB cDNA libraries by 5' RACE using UMI labels. TCRdb re-called the 5' RACE reads and catalogs CDR3 proteins one per entry, DNA excluded. This sample's clone table lists roughly 140,000 distinct CDR3 sequences. Study results and caveats: Relative to CXCR3-negative naive cells, CXCR3-positive naive cells had more hydrophobic TRB CDR3s. TRB CDR3 properties indicated TCR strength, while surface CD5 was similar across naive subsets. Memory cells showed distinct TRBV-TRBJ patterns, while the two naive subsets matched.

CDR1 is MNHEY and CDR2 is SVGAGI in the germline V gene. This CDR3 spans 15 amino acids. As to this clonotype: Its target is not known.

Sequencing was carried out using naive CXCR3+ CD8+ T cells from blood. Subset defined: CD45RO-CCR7+CD27+CD95- naive CD8+ T cells expressing CXCR3 (TNR3+). This receptor was identified in a human donor in good health. Some clones in this sample may be carry-over from other donors' samples. The chain joins TRBV6-5 to TRBJ2-7; the TCRdb D gene call, TRBD2, has no DNA to confirm it. CDR3 in amino acids: CASTWTRALGYEQYF.